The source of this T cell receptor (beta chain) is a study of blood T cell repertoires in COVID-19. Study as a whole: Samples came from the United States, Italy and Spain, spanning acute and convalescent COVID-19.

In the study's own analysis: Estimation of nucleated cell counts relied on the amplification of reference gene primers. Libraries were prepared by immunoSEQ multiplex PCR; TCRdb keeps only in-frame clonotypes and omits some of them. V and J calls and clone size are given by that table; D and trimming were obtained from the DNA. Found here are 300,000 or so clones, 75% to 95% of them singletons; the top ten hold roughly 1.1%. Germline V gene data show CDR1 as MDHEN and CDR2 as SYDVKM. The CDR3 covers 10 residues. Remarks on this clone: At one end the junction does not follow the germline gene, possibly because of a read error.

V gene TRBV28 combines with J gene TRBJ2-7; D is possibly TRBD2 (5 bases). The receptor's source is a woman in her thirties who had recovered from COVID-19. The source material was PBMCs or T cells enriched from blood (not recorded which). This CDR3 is CASSDYQQYF. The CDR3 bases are TGTGCCAGCAGTGACTACCAGCAGTACTTC. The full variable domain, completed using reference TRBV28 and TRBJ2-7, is DVKVTQSSRYLVKRTGEKVFLECVQDMDHENMFWYRQDPGLGLRLIYFSYDVKMKEKGDIPEGYSVSREKKERFSLILESASTNQTSMYLCASSDYQQYFGPGTRLTVT.